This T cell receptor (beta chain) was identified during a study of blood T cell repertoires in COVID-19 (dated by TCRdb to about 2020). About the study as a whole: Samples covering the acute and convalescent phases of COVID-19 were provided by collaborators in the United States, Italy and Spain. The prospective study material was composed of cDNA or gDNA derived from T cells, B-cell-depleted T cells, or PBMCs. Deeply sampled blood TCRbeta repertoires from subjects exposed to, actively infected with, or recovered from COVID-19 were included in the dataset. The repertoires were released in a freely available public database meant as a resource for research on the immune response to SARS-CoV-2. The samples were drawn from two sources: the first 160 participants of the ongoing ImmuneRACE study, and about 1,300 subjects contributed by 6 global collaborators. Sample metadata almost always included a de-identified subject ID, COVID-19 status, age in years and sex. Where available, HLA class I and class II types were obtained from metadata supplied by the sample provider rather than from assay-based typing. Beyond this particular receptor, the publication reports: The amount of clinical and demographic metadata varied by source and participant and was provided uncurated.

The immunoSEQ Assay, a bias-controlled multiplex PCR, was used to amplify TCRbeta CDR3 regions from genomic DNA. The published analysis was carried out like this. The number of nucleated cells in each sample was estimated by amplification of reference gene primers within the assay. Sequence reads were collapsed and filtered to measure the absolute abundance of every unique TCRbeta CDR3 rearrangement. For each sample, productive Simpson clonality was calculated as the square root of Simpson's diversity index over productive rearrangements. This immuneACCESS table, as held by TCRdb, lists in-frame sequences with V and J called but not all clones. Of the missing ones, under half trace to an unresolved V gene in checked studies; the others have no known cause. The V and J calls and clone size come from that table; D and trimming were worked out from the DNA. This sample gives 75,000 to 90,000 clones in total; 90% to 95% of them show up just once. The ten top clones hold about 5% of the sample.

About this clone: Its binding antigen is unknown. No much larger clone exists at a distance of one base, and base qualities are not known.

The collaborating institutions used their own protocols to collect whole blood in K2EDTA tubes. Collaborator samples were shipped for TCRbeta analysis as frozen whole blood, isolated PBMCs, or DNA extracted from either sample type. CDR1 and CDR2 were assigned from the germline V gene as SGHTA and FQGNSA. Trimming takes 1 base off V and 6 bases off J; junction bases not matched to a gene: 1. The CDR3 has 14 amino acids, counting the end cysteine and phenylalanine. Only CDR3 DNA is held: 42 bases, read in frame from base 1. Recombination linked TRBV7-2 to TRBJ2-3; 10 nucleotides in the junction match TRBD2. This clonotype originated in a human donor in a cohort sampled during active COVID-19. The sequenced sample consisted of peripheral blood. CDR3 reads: CASSLGAGGDTQYF. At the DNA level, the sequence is TGTGCCAGCAGCTTAGGAGCGGGGGGGGATACGCAGTATTTT.